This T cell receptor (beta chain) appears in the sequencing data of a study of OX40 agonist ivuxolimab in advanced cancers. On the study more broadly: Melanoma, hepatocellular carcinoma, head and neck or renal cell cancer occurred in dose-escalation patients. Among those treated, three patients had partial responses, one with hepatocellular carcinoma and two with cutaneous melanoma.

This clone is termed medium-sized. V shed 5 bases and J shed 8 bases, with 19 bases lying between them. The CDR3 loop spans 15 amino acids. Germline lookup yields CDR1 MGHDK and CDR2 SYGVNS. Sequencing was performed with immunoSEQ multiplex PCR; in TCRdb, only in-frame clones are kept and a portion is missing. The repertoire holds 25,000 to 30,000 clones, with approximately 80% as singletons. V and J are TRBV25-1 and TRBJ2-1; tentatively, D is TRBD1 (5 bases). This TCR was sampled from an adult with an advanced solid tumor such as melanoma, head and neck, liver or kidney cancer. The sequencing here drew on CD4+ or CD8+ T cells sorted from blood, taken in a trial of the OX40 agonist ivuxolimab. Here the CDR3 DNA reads TGTGCCAGCAGTAAAGGCTCAGGGTGGAGTGATGAGCAGTTCTTC. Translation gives CASSKGSGWSDEQFF.